One and the same sample provided the 19 T cell receptor beta chains below, sequenced in a study of metastatic and nonmetastatic thyroid tumors. TCRdb re-processed the PCR reads through MiXCR. The data show some 15,000 clones, with approximately 3.8% seen just once and around 29% held by the top ten. All patients were treatment-naive before thyroid surgery. The specimen was tumor tissue. The receptors shown here come from a female donor with papillary thyroid cancer or a benign thyroid nodule (not recorded which). Some clones in this sample may be carry-over from other donors' samples.

This clone has just a few counts. The V and J genes are TRBV30 and TRBJ1-1; maybe TRBD1 (5 bases). V was cut by 1 base and J by 8 bases, with 17 bases left in between. The CDR3 covers 14 residues. Germline CDR1 reads GTSNPN; CDR2 reads SVGIG (reference sequence). CDR3 nucleotide sequence: TGTGCCTGGAGTGGGGGCAGGGATCCAGGAGAAGCTTTCTTT. Amino acids: CAWSGGRDPGEAFF.

This clone was counted only a few times. V and J are TRBV28 and TRBJ1-2; no reliable D call. V dropped 5 bases and J dropped 4 bases, with 11 bases sitting between them. The CDR3 extends over 13 amino acids. The germline gives CDR1 MDHEN, CDR2 SYDVKM. The CDR3 protein is CASSPSEIYGYTF. For the CDR3, the DNA is TGTGCCAGCAGTCCGTCAGAAATCTATGGCTACACCTTC.

This clone was counted between two and nine times. At one boundary the junction diverges from the germline segment, which might be a read error. The J gene is TRBJ2-5, the V gene TRBV6-2 or TRBV6-3; D is possibly TRBD2 (6 bases). The CDR3 is 13 residues long. Per the germline V gene, CDR1 is MNHEY and CDR2 is SVGEGT. CDR3 nucleotides: TGTGCCAACAGTTGGGACTACCAAGAGACCCAGTACTTC. Its translation: CANSWDYQETQYF.

The chain employs TRBV7-3 and TRBJ2-3; 8 bases fit TRBD2. Germline CDR1 SGHTA, CDR2 FQGTGA. This CDR3 has 15 amino acids. V dropped 2 bases and J dropped 3; count of bases not matched to a gene: 4. For the CDR3, the DNA is TGTGCCAGCAGCTTATCACTAGCGGCTACAGATACGCAGTATTTT. This translates into CASSLSLAATDTQYF.

This clone counts as medium-sized (0.01 to 0.1%). The CDR3, as DNA: TGTGCCAGCAGCGTACTCGGCGGGAGCGACGAGCAGTACTTC. Protein sequence: CASSVLGGSDEQYF. The chain is built from TRBV9 and TRBJ2-7; 7 bases are shared with TRBD2. Trimming took 1 base from V and 5 from J; bases not matched to a gene: 6. In germline, CDR1 is SGDLS, CDR2 YYNGEE. The CDR3 is 14 amino acids. The full variable domain, with the rest looked up from reference TRBV9 and TRBJ2-7, is DSGVTQTPKHLITATGQRVTLRCSPRSGDLSVYWYQQSLDQGLQFLIQYYNGEERAKGNILERFSAQQFPDLHSELNLSSLELGDSALYFCASSVLGGSDEQYFGPGTRLTVT.

This chain connects TRBV28 to TRBJ2-7; no definite D call. The CDR3 spans 14 residues. Germline-derived CDR1 and CDR2 are MDHEN and SYDVKM. The V end lost 8 bases, the J end lost 0 bases, and 14 bases lay between the germline ends. The CDR3 loop is CASGLTGSSYEQYF. CDR3 nucleotide sequence: TGTGCCAGCGGTCTAACGGGCAGCTCCTACGAGCAGTACTTC.

The chain carries TRBV6-5 and TRBJ2-7, with D possibly matching TRBD1 (5 bases). V was pared by 1 base and J by 5 bases, with 12 bases between. The CDR3 runs to 14 residues. CDR1 is MNHEY and CDR2 is SVGAGI in the germline V gene. The CDR3: CASSYFNRFDEQYF. The CDR3 region has the DNA TGTGCCAGCAGTTACTTCAACAGGTTCGACGAGCAGTACTTC.

The chain employs TRBV27 and TRBJ1-4; D not resolved. CDR1 MNHEY and CDR2 SMNVEV come from the germline V gene (reference sequence). V lost 2 bases, J lost 10 bases, and 8 bases lay in between. This CDR3 contains 12 residues. CDR3 protein: CASSLEGGKLFF. DNA of the CDR3: TGTGCCAGCAGTTTAGAGGGAGGAAAACTGTTTTTT. The whole variable domain, remainder taken from reference TRBV27 and TRBJ1-4, is EAQVTQNPRYLITVTGKKLTVTCSQNMNHEYMSWYRQDPGLGLRQIYYSMNVEVTDKGDVPEGYKVSRKEKRNFPLILESPSPNQTSLYFCASSLEGGKLFFGSGTQLSVL.

This clone was seen only a few times. This chain links TRBV6-1 with TRBJ1-1; the D is unclear. Germline-derived CDR1 and CDR2 are MNHNS and SASEGT. V lost 8 bases and J 0 bases, leaving 4 bases between the germline ends. The CDR3 length is 11 residues. The CDR3 here is CASLMNTEAFF. The CDR3 nucleotides read TGTGCCAGCTTGATGAACACTGAAGCTTTCTTT.

This chain links TRBV27 with TRBJ2-1; TRBD1 matches at 8 bases. Germline CDR1 MNHEY, CDR2 SMNVEV (reference sequence). Trimming took 6 bases from V and 4 from J; bases not matched to a gene: 5. The CDR3 has 14 amino acids. CDR3 in amino acids: CASSYRGVYNEQFF. DNA for the CDR3: TGTGCCAGCAGCTACAGGGGGGTTTACAATGAGCAGTTCTTC.

This clone appeared many times. The gene calls are TRBV18 and TRBJ2-1, with D tentatively TRBD2 (5 bases). The length of the CDR3 is 15 residues. Germline V gene sequence: CDR1 KGHSH, CDR2 LQKENI. V dropped 6 bases and J dropped 1 base, with 13 bases sitting between them. The CDR3 bases are TGTGCCAGCTCCCTACTCGGGGTATCCTACAATGAGCAGTTCTTC. It codes for CASSLLGVSYNEQFF.

The chain is built from TRBV24-1 and TRBJ2-3; D assignment may be TRBD1 or TRBD2 (6 bases each). Germline loops: CDR1 KGHDR, CDR2 SFDVKD. The CDR3 consists of 15 residues. V lost 5 bases, J lost 0 bases, and 11 bases lay in between. CDR3 sequence (DNA): TGTGCCACCAGTGGCGGGACACCAAGCACAGATACGCAGTATTTT. Protein product: CATSGGTPSTDTQYF.

This chain uses TRBV14 with TRBJ1-2; the D is unclear. Germline V gene sequence: CDR1 SGHDN, CDR2 FVKESK. The CDR3 has 14 residues. Trimming shortened V by 1 base and J by 8 bases, and 14 bases separated the two germline ends. The CDR3 bases are TGTGCCAGCAGCCAAGGGGCCCAGAGAGGGGGCTACACCTTC. It yields the protein CASSQGAQRGGYTF.

This clone has only a few counts. V is TRBV6-1 and J is TRBJ1-1, with TRBD1 matching 8 bases. Germline values: CDR1 MNHNS, CDR2 SASEGT. The CDR3 is 16 residues long. V gave up 5 bases and J gave up 0 bases; unmatched junction bases: 8. CDR3 nucleotide sequence: TGTGCCAGCAGTCACGGGACAGGATTTATGAACACTGAAGCTTTCTTT. Amino acid sequence: CASSHGTGFMNTEAFF.

The chain couples TRBV15 to TRBJ1-5, with 7 bases identical to TRBD1. J lost 5 bases, V lost 0 bases, and 7 bases had no gene match. CDR3 length: 16 residues. Germline V gene lookup returns CDR1 LNHNV and CDR2 YYDKDF (reference sequence). The CDR3 nucleotides read TGTGCCACCAGCAGAGATAGGCCCAGGGGGGATCAGCCCCAGCATTTT. This sequence encodes CATSRDRPRGDQPQHF.

V usage is TRBV27 and J usage is TRBJ2-6; the D gene is possibly TRBD1 (5 bases). The CDR3 spans 15 residues. The germline V gene has CDR1 MNHEY and CDR2 SMNVEV (reference sequence). With 0 bases removed from V and 2 bases from J, the gap between germline ends came to 5 bases. For the CDR3, the DNA is TGTGCCAGCAGTTTATCAGGGGCTGGGGCCAACGTCCTGACTTTC. Translation: CASSLSGAGANVLTF.

This clone showed up just a few times. This chain connects TRBV28 to TRBJ2-2; 7 bases are a match to TRBD1. J lost 3 bases, V lost 3 bases, and 4 bases had no gene match. Germline V gene sequence: CDR1 MDHEN, CDR2 SYDVKM. This CDR3 region has 15 residues. The CDR3 sequence is CASSFWDRYTGELFF. CDR3 DNA sequence: TGTGCCAGCAGTTTTTGGGACAGATACACCGGGGAGCTGTTTTTT.

This clone appeared many times. This sequence joins TRBV20-1 and TRBJ1-6, with 8 bases that match TRBD1. This CDR3 is 13 amino acids long. Looked up from germline, CDR1 is DFQATT and CDR2 is SNEGSKA (reference sequence). With 7 bases clipped from V and 9 bases from J, the junction kept 8 bases outside the gene matches. Here the CDR3 reads CSVSTGEGSPLHF. Here the CDR3 DNA reads TGCAGTGTCTCGACAGGGGAGGGTTCACCCCTCCACTTT.

This clone is classed as medium-sized. The chain links TRBV6-2 or TRBV6-3 to TRBJ1-1; D ambiguous. The CDR3 has 14 amino acids. Germline V gene lookup returns CDR1 MNHEY and CDR2 SVGEGT. Trimming took off 2 bases at V and 3 bases at J, with 10 bases between the two ends. CDR3 sequence: CASSYPPSHTEAFF. The CDR3 DNA sequence: TGTGCCAGCAGTTACCCCCCGTCACACACTGAAGCTTTCTTT.